The next 27 T cell receptor beta chains were all read from a single sample in a study of T cell clonality in common variable immunodeficiency (dated by TCRdb to 2015 to 2017). On the study overall, not on this receptor specifically: Reportedly, TCRbeta sequences from CVID had fewer deletions and N-nucleotide insertions, and highly modified clones with 13 or more V deletions were absent from CVID.

These receptors' targets are unknown. Library preparation employed the immunoSEQ multiplex PCR assay. TCRdb limited this immuneACCESS table to in-frame rearrangements with V and J called. A share of clones is missing; checked studies link under half to unresolved V genes, and the rest is unexplained. This sample includes 20,000 or so clones, and none of them was observed just once. The ten largest clones capture approximately 2.4% of the sample. Specimen: peripheral blood mononuclear cells. Source of these receptors: a human donor with common variable immunodeficiency.

This clone has at least ten counts. The observed sequence ends 3 residues before the CDR3 terminus, with the missing tail filled in from the germline J gene. V gene TRBV2 combines with J gene TRBJ1-2; TRBD1 might be the D (5 bases). This CDR3 has 13 amino acids. From germline, CDR1 is SNHLY and CDR2 FYNNEI. V dropped 6 bases and J dropped 3 bases, with 11 bases sitting between them. The CDR3 sequence: CASSVVQDYGYTF. The sequenced CDR3 bases are TGTGCCAGCAGCGTTGTACAGGACTATGGC.

This clone showed up many times. The CDR3 reads CASSRTSGLTDTQYF. The sequenced part of the CDR3 DNA is TGCGCCAGCAGCCGGACTAGCGGACTAACAGATACG. The chain is built from TRBV5-1 and TRBJ2-3; 10 nucleotides align to TRBD2. The CDR3 is cut off 3 residues early in the read; its end comes from the germline J gene. Germline V gene data show CDR1 as SGHRS and CDR2 as YFSETQ. CDR3 length equals 15 residues. The ends lost 4 bases at V and 3 bases at J; junction bases unmatched: 5.

This clone was picked up a small number of times. From the germline J gene comes the end of the CDR3, since the read stops 3 residues before it. The chain employs TRBV18 and TRBJ2-2; 8 positions agree with TRBD1. The CDR3 has 18 amino acids. Germline V gene lookup returns CDR1 KGHSH and CDR2 LQKENI. V dropped 2 bases and J dropped 0; count of bases not matched to a gene: 8. The CDR3 is CASSPRGPGGANTGELFF. Incomplete CDR3 DNA: TGTGCCAGCTCACCAAGGGGGCCAGGGGGCGCGAACACCGGGGAG.

This clone was detected many times. The read ends 3 residues early relative to the CDR3; the germline J gene fills the gap. The chain uses TRBV30 and TRBJ1-3; 7 bases match TRBD1. Germline-derived CDR1 and CDR2 are GTSNPN and SVGIG (reference sequence). The CDR3 length is 15 residues. J was trimmed by 4 bases and V by 5 bases; bases with no gene match: 11. Here the CDR3 reads CAWALDRRLGNTIYF. The DNA read from the CDR3 is TGTGCCTGGGCTTTGGACAGGAGATTAGGAAACACC. Based on the CDR3 plus reference TRBV30 and TRBJ1-3, the full variable domain is SQTIHQWPATLVQPVGSPLSLECTVEGTSNPNLYWYRQAAGRGLQLLFYSVGIGQISSEVPQNLSASRPQDRQFILSSKKLLLSDSGFYLCAWALDRRLGNTIYFGEGSWLTVV.

This clone was detected a few times. The read falls 3 residues short of the CDR3 end, and the missing part is taken from the germline J gene. The V and J genes are TRBV10-1 and TRBJ2-1, with TRBD1 matching 8 bases. V dropped 0 bases and J dropped 6; count of bases not matched to a gene: 4. The CDR3 is made up of 15 amino acids. CDR1 is WNHNN, CDR2 SYGVQD, per germline (reference sequence). CDR3 amino acids: CASSESRTGRNEQFF. Partial CDR3 DNA: TGCGCCAGCAGTGAGTCAAGGACAGGGCGCAATGAG.

As for this clone: The DNA ends 3 residues before the CDR3 does, and the rest of the CDR3 is filled in from the germline J gene. The genes are TRBV5-1 and TRBJ2-7, with TRBD2 matching 9 bases. Trimming took 5 bases from V and 2 from J; bases not matched to a gene: 5. Germline V gives CDR1 SGHRS, CDR2 YFSETQ. The CDR3 totals 14 residues. The CDR3 is CASRLTSGTYEQYF. The part of the CDR3 DNA that was read is TGCGCCAGCAGGCTGACTAGCGGTACCTACGAG.

Many counts were recorded for this clone. The read is 3 residues too short to cover the CDR3 end, so that end is filled in from the germline J gene. This chain uses TRBV6-1 with TRBJ2-2, with D uncertain. Trimming removed 2 bases at V and 1 base at J, with 11 bases between. This CDR3 contains 16 residues. Germline CDR1 is MNHNS and CDR2 is SASEGT. The part of the CDR3 DNA that was read is TGTGCCAGCAGTGAATTGTTGAACAGGAACACCGGGGAG. Protein sequence: CASSELLNRNTGE. The whole CDR3 reads CASSELLNRNTGELFF.

This clone came up many times. The sequenced fragment ends 3 residues before the CDR3 boundary, so the rest is inferred from the germline J gene. The chain combines TRBV5-1 with TRBJ2-2; 7 nucleotides agree with TRBD2. The CDR3 is 16 residues long. Germline V gene sequence: CDR1 SGHRS, CDR2 YFSETQ. Trimming at V came to 0 bases and at J to 0 bases, leaving 2 bases not matched to a gene. CDR3: CASSLVLAANTGELFF. The DNA read from the CDR3 is TGCGCCAGCAGCTTGGTCCTAGCGGCGAACACCGGGGAG.

Note on this clone: A read error may be the cause here, since a much bigger clone is one base away. The CDR3 extends 3 residues past the end of the read, so its final part is completed from the germline J gene. V is TRBV20-1 and J is TRBJ2-7; 10 bases match TRBD1. Trimming at V came to 1 base and at J to 3 bases, leaving 0 bases not matched to a gene. Germline lookup yields CDR1 DFQATT and CDR2 SNEGSKA (reference sequence). The CDR3 length is 13 residues. The part of the CDR3 DNA that was read is TGCAGTGCTAGAGGGACAGGGGGCTACGAG. This gives the protein CSARGTGGYE. The CDR3 reads in full as CSARGTGGYEQYF.

This clone has ten or more counts. The CDR3 end lies 3 residues beyond the end of the read and is filled in from the germline J gene. V usage is TRBV23-1 and J usage is TRBJ2-1; 8 bases fit TRBD1. TRBV23-1 is given ORF status, its function remaining uncertain. With V trimmed by 0 bases and J by 6 bases, 13 bases remained unmatched. The CDR3 is 18 residues long. The sequenced part of the CDR3 DNA is TGCGCCAGCAGTCAATCGGGGACAGGACAATTTCGTAGCAATGAG. This translates into CASSQSGTGQFRSNE. In full, the CDR3 reads CASSQSGTGQFRSNEQFF.

This clone was found many times. The read terminates 3 residues ahead of where the CDR3 ends, so the germline J gene completes it. The V and J genes are TRBV20-1 and TRBJ2-7; 10 bases align to TRBD2. The CDR3 spans 16 residues. Germline trimming cut 0 bases from V and 2 bases from J; bases unmatched to any gene: 7. Per the germline V gene, CDR1 is DFQATT and CDR2 is SNEGSKA (reference sequence). The chain's CDR3 is CSAREPGLALTYEQYF. The CDR3 DNA, read in part, is TGCAGTGCTAGAGAGCCGGGACTAGCGTTAACCTACGAG.

This clone was counted only a few times. The observed sequence ends 3 residues before the CDR3 terminus, with the missing tail filled in from the germline J gene. The V call is TRBV2, the J call TRBJ1-5, with D hard to call. The CDR3 runs 15 residues. Trimming removed 1 base from V and 7 bases from J, with 14 bases in between. Germline CDR1 reads SNHLY; CDR2 reads FYNNEI. CDR3 DNA, as far as it was read: TGTGCCAGCAGTGAAGAAGCGGGTTACGCACAGCCC. This sequence encodes CASSEEAGYAQP. The whole CDR3 sequence reads CASSEEAGYAQPQHF.

The sample holds a few counts of this clone. The read is 3 residues too short to cover the CDR3 end, so that end is filled in from the germline J gene. The V call is TRBV18, the J call TRBJ1-1, with 7 bases matching TRBD1. V lost 5 bases to trimming and J lost 0 bases; unmatched junction nucleotides: 12. The CDR3 contains 17 residues. Germline assignment: CDR1 KGHSH and CDR2 LQKENI. CDR3 DNA, as far as it was read: TGTGCCAGCTCAGCCCCCCGTACCGGGACAGTGAACACTGAA. Encoded protein: CASSAPRTGTVNTE. The CDR3, in full, reads CASSAPRTGTVNTEAFF.

This clone has at least ten counts. The sequenced fragment ends 3 residues before the CDR3 boundary, so the rest is inferred from the germline J gene. The chain uses TRBV2 and TRBJ1-2; D remains ambiguous. This CDR3 is built from 11 residues. Germline V CDR1 and CDR2: SNHLY, FYNNEI. The DNA read from the CDR3 is TGTGCCAGCAGACCTACCACGGGC. This sequence encodes CASRPTTG. The CDR3, in full, reads CASRPTTGYTF.

There are many counts of this clone. One end of the junction fails to match germline, which may point to a read error. The sequenced fragment ends 3 residues before the CDR3 boundary, so the rest is inferred from the germline J gene. The chain couples TRBV4-1 to TRBJ2-5; the D is unclear. CDR1 MGHRA and CDR2 YSYEKL come from the germline V gene. This CDR3 is 11 amino acids long. The CDR3 bases that were read are TGCACCAGCAGCCTACAAGAGACC. Translation: CTSSLQET. The complete CDR3 sequence is CTSSLQETQYF.

The sample holds many counts of this clone. The read ends 3 residues before the CDR3 terminus; that terminus is restored from the germline J gene. V usage is TRBV18 and J usage is TRBJ1-3, with unresolved D. The germline V gene encodes CDR1 KGHSH and CDR2 LQKENI. The CDR3 length is 14 residues. V gave up 3 bases and J gave up 3 bases, with 9 bases separating them. The CDR3 here is CASSPADIGNTIYF. Incomplete CDR3 DNA: TGTGCCAGCTCACCTGCTGACATTGGAAACACC.

The table lists this clone with many counts. The DNA ends 3 residues before the CDR3 does, and the rest of the CDR3 is filled in from the germline J gene. This chain links TRBV19 with TRBJ1-2; 7 bases fit TRBD1. This CDR3 region has 15 residues. The germline CDR1 and CDR2 sequences are LNHDA and SQIVND (reference sequence). The CDR3 protein is CASSITGQPSGGYTF. CDR3 DNA, as far as it was read: TGTGCCAGTAGTATAACGGGACAGCCAAGCGGCGGC.

Note on this clone: A single base separates this from a much larger clone, so it may be a read error. The sequence runs out 3 residues before the end of the CDR3; the remainder is reconstructed from the germline J gene. The chain carries TRBV6-1 and TRBJ1-3; tentative D call: TRBD1 (5 bases). Per germline, CDR1 MNHNS and CDR2 SASEGT. V was clipped by 3 bases and J by 2 bases, with 11 bases between them. The CDR3 contains 15 residues. The CDR3 reads CASSDAGSAGNTIYF. CDR3 DNA (partial): TGTGCCAGCAGTGACGCAGGGAGCGCTGGAAACACC.

This clone was recorded many times. Read coverage stops 3 residues before the CDR3 terminus; the germline J gene supplies the remainder. The rearrangement joins TRBV2 to TRBJ2-7; D uncertain. V lost 2 bases and J 3 bases, leaving 20 bases between the germline ends. Looked up from germline, CDR1 is SNHLY and CDR2 is FYNNEI. The CDR3 is made up of 17 amino acids. Incomplete CDR3 DNA: TGTGCCAGCAGTGAATACTGGGCCCAACTGGCCCACTACGAG. Translated: CASSEYWAQLAHYE. The whole CDR3 reads CASSEYWAQLAHYEQYF.

This clone was seen at least ten times. The CDR3 loop reads CASRIQGAEGEKLFF. The CDR3 DNA, read in part, is TGTGCCAGTAGGATACAGGGGGCGGAAGGTGAAAAA. The chain has TRBV19 and TRBJ1-4, with 9 bases aligning to TRBD1. From the germline J gene comes the end of the CDR3, since the read stops 3 residues before it. Germline CDR1 reads LNHDA; CDR2 reads SQIVND (reference sequence). The CDR3 length is 15 residues. J gave up 7 bases and V 6 bases, and 9 bases lay outside the gene matches.

This clone has ten or more counts. Read sequence stops 3 residues before the CDR3 end, and the germline J gene provides the missing end. V gene TRBV5-1 combines with J gene TRBJ2-7; 11 bases agree with TRBD2. CDR3 size: 15 residues. Trimming took 5 bases from V and 2 from J; bases not matched to a gene: 6. Germline values: CDR1 SGHRS, CDR2 YFSETQ. CDR3 DNA, as far as it was read: TGCGCCAGCAGAGATCCGGGACTAGCGGCCTACGAG. Residues: CASRDPGLAAYE. The complete CDR3 reads CASRDPGLAAYEQYF.

The sample holds many counts of this clone. The CDR3 end is not reached by the read, which stops 3 residues before it; the germline J gene fills it in. The chain employs TRBV5-4 and TRBJ2-2; D is unclear. The V gene lost 0 bases and the J gene lost 7 bases, with 13 bases spanning the gap. Germline lookup yields CDR1 SGHNT and CDR2 YYREEE (reference sequence). The CDR3 sequence is 15 residues long. The CDR3 here is CASSLESTAYGELFF. The sequenced CDR3 bases are TGTGCCAGCAGCTTGGAGTCAACTGCGTACGGGGAG.

This clone was seen repeatedly, ten times or more. From the germline J gene comes the end of the CDR3, since the read stops 3 residues before it. The chain recombines TRBV18 with TRBJ2-7; TRBD2 matches 8 bases. Germline V gene data show CDR1 as KGHSH and CDR2 as LQKENI. CDR3 length equals 15 residues. Trimming took 0 bases from V and 3 from J; bases not matched to a gene: 4. CDR3 sequence reads: CASSPPASGSYEQYF. CDR3 DNA, as far as it was read: TGTGCCAGCTCACCACCGGCCAGCGGGAGCTACGAG.

This clone was counted at least ten times. The CDR3 end falls 3 residues outside the read, so it is completed with the germline J gene. The chain couples TRBV19 to TRBJ1-4; D is ambiguous. Trimming pared 5 bases from V and 4 bases from J, leaving 11 bases between. The CDR3 extends over 14 amino acids. In germline, CDR1 is LNHDA, CDR2 SQIVND (reference sequence). The covered CDR3 bases are TGTGCCAGTAGTCCGAGGGCCAATAATGAAAAA. Protein sequence: CASSPRANNEK. The full CDR3 protein reads CASSPRANNEKLFF.

Many counts were recorded for this clone. The observed sequence ends 3 residues before the CDR3 terminus, with the missing tail filled in from the germline J gene. The chain carries TRBV14 and TRBJ2-5; 12 nucleotides agree with TRBD1. CDR1 is SGHDN and CDR2 is FVKESK in the germline V gene. Germline trimming cut 4 bases from V and 4 bases from J; bases unmatched to any gene: 7. The CDR3 runs 16 residues. CDR3 DNA (partial): TGTGCCAGCAGCCCATGGGGACAGGGGGCTCGAGAGACC. Protein sequence: CASSPWGQGARET. The entire CDR3 is CASSPWGQGARETQYF.

This clone has a count of ten or more. With the read ending 3 residues before the CDR3 end, the germline J gene is used to fill in that end. This chain uses TRBV20-1 with TRBJ2-7; 10 bases map to TRBD1. This CDR3 region has 15 residues. Per germline, CDR1 DFQATT and CDR2 SNEGSKA (reference sequence). V shed 4 bases, J shed 6 bases, and the junction held 12 bases outside the gene matches. CDR3 DNA, as far as it was read: TGCAGTGCTACCCTTATAGGGACAGGGGTCGGCGAG. It codes for CSATLIGTGVGE. The CDR3 in its entirety is CSATLIGTGVGEQYF.

By share, this clone ranks as medium-sized. The CDR3 goes on 3 residues after the read ends, and that part is filled in from the germline J gene. This rearrangement joins TRBV30 to TRBJ1-6; 8 bases line up with TRBD1. The J segment lost 10 bases and the V segment lost 1 base, leaving 6 bases of the junction unmatched. Germline assignment: CDR1 GTSNPN and CDR2 SVGIG (reference sequence). CDR3 length: 14 amino acids. This CDR3 is CAWSAGQGDSPLHF. CDR3 DNA (partial): TGTGCCTGGAGTGCAGGACAGGGCGACTCACCC.